The next 26 T cell receptor beta chains were all read from a single sample in a study of radiotherapy plus CTLA-4 blockade in lung cancer. Assay used: immunoSEQ multiplex PCR; TCRdb lists only in-frame clones, some missing. Of tens of thousands of clones listed, less than 85% are singletons. The sample consisted of peripheral blood, taken from a patient treated with radiotherapy plus ipilimumab. The origin of the receptors is a human donor with non-small cell lung cancer who had stable disease on radiotherapy plus ipilimumab.

The CDR3 coding sequence is TGTGCCAGTAGTATAGGGAGGGGCACCCAAGTGACCCAGCATTTT. Amino acids: CASSIGRGTQVTQHF. This chain uses TRBV19 with TRBJ1-5; TRBD1 is a possible D gene (5 bases). Germline V CDR1 and CDR2: LNHDA, SQIVND (reference sequence). Trimming left V 1 base short and J 11 bases short, with 18 bases between. This CDR3 is built from 15 residues.

CDR3 nucleotides: TGTGCCAGCAGCTTAACGGCAGTCACCATAAAACACATTCAGTACTTC. Translating gives CASSLTAVTIKHIQYF. The rearrangement links TRBV7-2 to TRBJ2-4; D ambiguous. Germline V lookup: CDR1 SGHTA, CDR2 FQGNSA. Trimming cost V 2 bases and J 8 bases, with 19 bases left between them. This CDR3 region has 16 residues. Complete variable domain (other parts from reference TRBV7-2 and TRBJ2-4): GAGVSQSPSNKVTEKGKDVELRCDPISGHTALYWYRQSLGQGLEFLIYFQGNSAPDKSGLPSDRFSAERTGGSVSTLTIQRTQQEDSAVYLCASSLTAVTIKHIQYFGAGTRLSVL.

J is TRBJ1-2 and V is TRBV27; D is undetermined. Trimming removed 5 bases from V and 4 bases from J, with 17 bases in between. CDR1 and CDR2 from the germline V gene are MNHEY and SMNVEV (reference sequence). CDR3 size: 15 residues. The CDR3 here is CASSAYRTIGYGYTF. The CDR3 DNA reads TGTGCCAGCAGTGCATACCGGACCATAGGCTATGGCTACACCTTC.

The V gene is TRBV6-1, the J gene TRBJ2-7; 7 bases agree with TRBD1. CDR3 size: 12 residues. V trimming: 8 bases; J trimming: 3 bases; junction bases outside the gene matches: 4. CDR1 is MNHNS, CDR2 SASEGT, per germline. The CDR3 nucleotides read TGTGCCAGCCGGGACAGCTTCTACGAGCAGTACTTC. This codes for CASRDSFYEQYF.

The CDR3 region has the DNA TGCGCCAGCAGCTTGGGAACCATGGGGAATTCACCCCTCCACTTT. It codes for CASSLGTMGNSPLHF. V is TRBV5-1 and J is TRBJ1-6; unclear D gene. The CDR3 is made up of 15 amino acids. Germline assignment: CDR1 SGHRS and CDR2 YFSETQ. The V end lost 0 bases, the J end lost 7 bases, and 11 bases lay between the germline ends.

This rearrangement joins TRBV7-2 to TRBJ1-5; D gene unclear. This CDR3 is built from 12 residues. V lost 6 bases, J lost 9 bases, and 12 bases lay in between. CDR1 is SGHTA, CDR2 FQGNSA, per germline. The chain's CDR3 is CASRVGYRPQHF. CDR3 nucleotide sequence: TGTGCCAGCAGGGTGGGTTATCGGCCCCAGCATTTT.

J is TRBJ2-5 and V is TRBV19; 7 bases agree with TRBD2. Germline CDR1 and CDR2: LNHDA and SQIVND (reference sequence). V shed 5 bases and J 5 bases; nucleotides not matched to a gene: 11. This CDR3 is built from 15 residues. CDR3 nucleotides: TGTGCCAGTAGTTCCTACGGGAGCGGGGCGGAGACCCAGTACTTC. Its protein is CASSSYGSGAETQYF.

The rearrangement joins TRBV7-9 to TRBJ2-1; 7 bases agree with TRBD1. The CDR3 sequence is 15 residues long. The V gene end was trimmed by 5 bases and the J gene end by 7 bases; junction bases not matched to a gene: 11. Germline V gives CDR1 SEHNR, CDR2 FQNEAQ (reference sequence). The chain's CDR3 is CASSRQGRLGNEQFF. The CDR3 nucleotides are TGTGCCAGCAGCCGACAGGGAAGGTTGGGGAATGAGCAGTTCTTC.

The rearrangement joins TRBV6-1 to TRBJ2-7; no clear D. Germline CDR1 and CDR2: MNHNS and SASEGT. This CDR3 comprises 11 residues. Trimming cost V 4 bases and J 2 bases, with 3 bases left between them. This chain's CDR3 is CASSGTYEQYV. Here the CDR3 DNA reads TGTGCCAGCAGTGGTACCTACGAGCAGTACGTC.

This chain uses TRBV7-2 with TRBJ2-7, with D hard to call. With 4 bases removed from V and 5 bases from J, the gap between germline ends came to 18 bases. CDR1 is SGHTA and CDR2 is FQGNSA in the germline V gene. CDR3 size: 15 residues. The CDR3 bases are TGTGCCAGCAGCTCCCCCCCGTTGGCCGTCCACGAGCAGTACTTC. Translating gives CASSSPPLAVHEQYF.

This sequence joins TRBV6-1 and TRBJ1-6; D is undetermined. The V gene's germline CDR1 is MNHNS and CDR2 SASEGT. This CDR3 comprises 13 residues. The V and J ends lost 4 bases and 4 bases respectively, with 5 bases between them. The CDR3: CASSGVYNSPLHF. DNA for the CDR3: TGTGCCAGCAGTGGGGTGTATAATTCACCCCTCCACTTT.

This chain connects TRBV14 to TRBJ2-1; 10 bases are a match to TRBD2. From germline, CDR1 is SGHDN and CDR2 FVKESK. Losses at the gene ends were 1 base for V and 9 bases for J; bases not matched to a gene: 6. CDR3 size: 15 residues. The CDR3 sequence: CASSQAAGGVSEQFF. The CDR3, as DNA: TGTGCCAGCAGCCAAGCAGCGGGGGGGGTGAGTGAGCAGTTCTTC.

The rearrangement joins TRBV5-5 to TRBJ1-3; D gene uncertain. Per the germline V gene, CDR1 is SGHKS and CDR2 is YYEKEE (reference sequence). V dropped 0 bases and J dropped 0 bases, with 10 bases sitting between them. This CDR3 has 16 amino acids. The CDR3 here is CASSLGGSFSGNTIYF. For the CDR3, the DNA is TGTGCCAGCAGCTTGGGAGGTTCCTTCTCTGGAAACACCATATATTTT.

The V call is TRBV29-1, the J call TRBJ1-5; D is unclear. The CDR3 is 14 residues long. V gave up 3 bases and J gave up 4 bases, with 13 bases separating them. The germline V gene encodes CDR1 SQVTM and CDR2 ANQGSEA. CDR3 nucleotide sequence: TGCAGCGTTGAGGTAGGAGGGAATAATCAGCCCCAGCATTTT. As protein: CSVEVGGNNQPQHF.

This clone has a single count. This chain joins TRBV30 and TRBJ1-1; perhaps TRBD1 as D (5 bases). The CDR3 is 11 residues long. The germline CDR1 and CDR2 sequences are GTSNPN and SVGIG (reference sequence). Trimming cost V 7 bases and J 5 bases, with 11 bases left between them. CDR3 loop: CAFPRGTEAFF. The CDR3 DNA sequence: TGTGCCTTCCCACGGGGGACTGAAGCTTTCTTT. Full variable domain (remainder filled in from reference TRBV30 and TRBJ1-1): SQTIHQWPATLVQPVGSPLSLECTVEGTSNPNLYWYRQAAGRGLQLLFYSVGIGQISSEVPQNLSASRPQDRQFILSSKKLLLSDSGFYLCAFPRGTEAFFGQGTRLTVV.

This chain joins TRBV6-5 and TRBJ1-1; D gene uncertain. The CDR3 contains 14 residues. Per germline, CDR1 MNHEY and CDR2 SVGAGI. V was shortened by 5 bases and J by 3 bases, with 13 bases between the two germline ends. CDR3 region: CASSPLWGDTEAFF. In nucleotides, the CDR3 is TGTGCCAGCAGTCCTCTATGGGGAGACACTGAAGCTTTCTTT.

The chain has TRBV9 and TRBJ2-7; 9 bases match TRBD1. The trim removed 3 bases at V and 5 bases at J, leaving 6 bases unmatched. Germline lookup yields CDR1 SGDLS and CDR2 YYNGEE. The CDR3 totals 14 residues. CDR3 loop: CASSAWDRAHEQYF. The CDR3 nucleotides read TGTGCCAGCAGCGCGTGGGACAGGGCCCACGAGCAGTACTTC. Supplemented by reference TRBV9 and TRBJ2-7, the full variable domain reads DSGVTQTPKHLITATGQRVTLRCSPRSGDLSVYWYQQSLDQGLQFLIQYYNGEERAKGNILERFSAQQFPDLHSELNLSSLELGDSALYFCASSAWDRAHEQYFGPGTRLTVT.

This sequence joins TRBV6-5 and TRBJ1-6; 9 bases fit TRBD1. This CDR3 has 14 residues. The J segment lost 7 bases and the V segment lost 8 bases, leaving 6 bases of the junction unmatched. Per the germline V gene, CDR1 is MNHEY and CDR2 is SVGAGI. This CDR3 reads CASGSQGANSPLHF. Written as DNA, the CDR3 is TGTGCCAGCGGGTCACAGGGGGCGAATTCACCCCTCCACTTT.

This chain connects TRBV19 to TRBJ2-2; 7 nucleotides agree with TRBD2. The CDR3 runs 14 residues. CDR1 and CDR2 from the germline V gene are LNHDA and SQIVND (reference sequence). V shed 1 base and J 6 bases; nucleotides not matched to a gene: 2. The CDR3 bases are TGTGCCAGTAGTATAGCCGCGGGGGCCGGGGAGCTGTTTTTT. This gives the protein CASSIAAGAGELFF. The full variable domain, its missing parts supplied by reference TRBV19 and TRBJ2-2, is DGGITQSPKYLFRKEGQNVTLSCEQNLNHDAMYWYRQDPGQGLRLIYYSQIVNDFQKGDIAEGYSVSREKKESFPLTVTSAQKNPTAFYLCASSIAAGAGELFFGEGSRLTVL.

CDR3 DNA sequence: TGTGCCAGCAGCCTCTTTGGAGGGGGCAGTGAAGCTTTCTTT. This encodes CASSLFGGGSEAFF. The chain recombines TRBV11-2 with TRBJ1-1; 7 bases map to TRBD1. CDR1 and CDR2 from the germline V gene are SGHAT and FQNNGV. V shed 5 bases and J 7 bases; nucleotides not matched to a gene: 10. There are 14 residues in the CDR3.

V usage is TRBV7-2 and J usage is TRBJ1-5; D possibly corresponds to TRBD1 (5 bases). Germline CDR1 SGHTA, CDR2 FQGNSA. The CDR3 is made up of 14 amino acids. V lost 5 bases, J lost 6 bases, and 14 bases lay in between. The CDR3 is CASSPDGAGQPQHF. CDR3 DNA: TGTGCCAGCAGCCCCGACGGGGCTGGTCAGCCCCAGCATTTT.

For the CDR3, the DNA is TGCAGCGCCACCACAGGTTCCTATGGCTACACCTTC. It codes for CSATTGSYGYTF. V gene TRBV29-1 combines with J gene TRBJ1-2; possible D gene TRBD1, 5 bases. V lost 7 bases and J 4 bases, leaving 13 bases between the germline ends. Germline CDR1 SQVTM, CDR2 ANQGSEA. The CDR3 contains 12 residues.

The CDR3 loop reads CASSPGQGSFSDTQYF. CDR3 coding DNA: TGTGCCAGCAGCCCAGGACAGGGCAGCTTCTCCGATACGCAGTATTTT. The genes are TRBV7-2 and TRBJ2-3, with 8 nucleotides matching TRBD1. The CDR3 totals 16 residues. Trimming removed 5 bases from V and 6 bases from J; junction bases left unmatched: 13. CDR1 is SGHTA, CDR2 FQGNSA, per germline.

The chain couples TRBV11-2 to TRBJ2-1; D is ambiguous. Germline loops: CDR1 SGHAT, CDR2 FQNNGV. V lost 0 bases to trimming and J lost 3 bases, with 9 bases between them. The CDR3 contains 15 residues. CDR3 bases: TGTGCCAGCAGCTTAGAGAGTAGTAACTACAATGAGCAGTTCTTC. Its translation: CASSLESSNYNEQFF.

This clone was counted only a few times. The chain couples TRBV18 to TRBJ2-1, with D possibly being TRBD1 or TRBD2 (6 bases each). The germline gives CDR1 KGHSH, CDR2 LQKENI. The CDR3 has 14 residues. Trimming stripped 3 bases from V and 7 bases from J, with 13 bases between. The CDR3 DNA reads as TGTGCCAGCTCACCTAGGGGGGCCGGGAATGAGCAGTTCTTC. Its protein is CASSPRGAGNEQFF.

V is TRBV28 and J is TRBJ1-1; D is uncertain. Germline CDR1 reads MDHEN; CDR2 reads SYDVKM. V lost 3 bases and J lost 0, with 5 bases in between. The CDR3 runs to 13 residues. The CDR3 is CASSFRMNTEAFF. CDR3 nucleotides: TGTGCCAGCAGTTTTAGGATGAACACTGAAGCTTTCTTT.